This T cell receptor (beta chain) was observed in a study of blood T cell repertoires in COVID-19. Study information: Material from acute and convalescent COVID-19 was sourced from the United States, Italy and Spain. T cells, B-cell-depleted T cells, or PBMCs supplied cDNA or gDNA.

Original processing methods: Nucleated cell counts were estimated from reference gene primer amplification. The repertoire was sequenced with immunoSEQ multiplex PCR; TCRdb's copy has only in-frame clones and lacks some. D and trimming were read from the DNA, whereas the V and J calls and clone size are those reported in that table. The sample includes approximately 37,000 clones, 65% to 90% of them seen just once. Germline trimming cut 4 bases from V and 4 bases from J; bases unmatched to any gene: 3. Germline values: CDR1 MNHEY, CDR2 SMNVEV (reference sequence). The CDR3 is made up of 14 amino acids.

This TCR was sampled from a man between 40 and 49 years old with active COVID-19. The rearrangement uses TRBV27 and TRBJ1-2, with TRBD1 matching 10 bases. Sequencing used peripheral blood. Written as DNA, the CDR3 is TGTGCCAGCAGTTACCGGGACAGGGGCTATGGCTACACCTTC. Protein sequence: CASSYRDRGYGYTF.